Listed below are T cell receptor beta chains from one sample, sequenced in a study of cytomegalovirus exposure and HLA in healthy donors. The method was immunoSEQ multiplex PCR; TCRdb's version includes in-frame clones alone and lacks a portion of them. In the table there are 100,000 to 150,000 clones, over 70% of which are singletons. The material sequenced was PBMCs. The receptors were sampled from a woman aged 35 to 49 in good health and CMV-seropositive. The CDR3 runs from the conserved cysteine through the conserved F or W. Fields, in order: clone size, D gene, J gene, V gene, CDR3 protein, CDR3 DNA. The D gene is left open where the match is weak. Where a row states a size, it is once, few, many or the class of an expanded clone; other rows omit it.

once TRBD1 TRBJ1-2 TRBV27 CASRGTGGLYGYTF TGTGCCAGCAGAGGGACAGGGGGCCTATATGGCTACACCTTC
few - TRBJ1-1 TRBV4-3 CASSQDGLPNTEAFF TGCGCCAGCAGCCAAGATGGGCTTCCGAACACTGAAGCTTTCTTT
- TRBD1 TRBJ2-7 TRBV14 CASSHYRGYEQYF TGTGCCAGCAGCCATTACAGGGGCTACGAGCAGTACTTC
few - TRBJ2-2 TRBV6-6 CASWGGPGNTGELFF TGTGCCAGCTGGGGCGGCCCCGGGAACACCGGGGAGCTGTTTTTT
- - TRBJ2-3 TRBV28 CASSNTGGGSGGLDTQYF TGTGCCAGCAGTAATACAGGGGGCGGTAGCGGGGGATTAGATACGCAGTATTTT
- - TRBJ1-2 TRBV28 CASSAGFGGYTF TGTGCCAGCAGTGCAGGGTTCGGGGGCTACACCTTC
- - TRBJ1-4 TRBV6-4 CASAAQGSGEKLFF TGTGCCAGCGCGGCACAAGGATCGGGAGAAAAACTGTTTTTT
- TRBD1 TRBJ2-7 TRBV30 CAWSRDSYEQYF TGTGCCTGGAGTCGGGACAGCTACGAGCAGTACTTC
- TRBD1 TRBJ1-1 TRBV6-5 CASSYRTGGFGTEAFF TGTGCCAGCAGTTACCGGACAGGGGGCTTTGGCACTGAAGCTTTCTTT
- - TRBJ2-2 TRBV6-5 CASSYAVGANTGELFF TGTGCCAGCAGTTACGCGGTGGGAGCGAACACCGGGGAGCTGTTTTTT
- - TRBJ1-6 TRBV30 CAWSLEVQVRSPLHF TGTGCCTGGAGTCTAGAAGTACAGGTCAGGTCACCCCTCCACTTT
- - TRBJ2-3 TRBV7-9 CASSYPSGDTQYF TGTGCCAGCAGCTACCCCAGCGGAGATACGCAGTATTTT
few - TRBJ1-1 TRBV14 CASSPNTGTEAFF TGTGCCAGCAGCCCAAATACGGGCACTGAAGCTTTCTTT
- - TRBJ2-2 TRBV28 CASSLPVGGTGELFF TGTGCCAGCAGCCTGCCCGTGGGGGGAACCGGGGAGCTGTTTTTT
- - TRBJ1-1 TRBV7-9 CSSAGSVFEAFF TGTTCCAGCGCCGGGTCCGTTTTTGAAGCTTTCTTT
- - TRBJ2-3 TRBV7-2 CASSLGPPSGYTDTQYF TGTGCCAGCAGCTTAGGTCCTCCTAGTGGCTACACAGATACGCAGTATTTT
once TRBD1 TRBJ2-2 TRBV11-3 CASSFGWGGTGDTGELFF TGTGCCAGCAGCTTTGGTTGGGGGGGGACAGGGGACACCGGGGAGCTGTTTTTT
- TRBD2 TRBJ2-5 TRBV4-2 CASSQESSGSGETQYF TGTGCCAGCAGCCAAGAGAGTAGCGGGTCAGGCGAGACCCAGTACTTC
- - TRBJ2-7 TRBV6-5 CASSSPRSAYEQYF TGTGCCAGCAGTTCCCCCCGTAGTGCCTACGAGCAGTACTTC
- - TRBJ2-7 TRBV2 CASSVLSEQYF TGTGCCAGCAGTGTACTAAGCGAGCAGTACTTC
- TRBD2 TRBJ2-2 TRBV27 CASRIAGGPNTGELFF TGTGCCAGCAGAATAGCGGGGGGCCCGAACACCGGGGAGCTGTTTTTT
- TRBD1 TRBJ2-3 TRBV7-6 CASSTDRVSTDTQYF TGTGCCAGCAGTACGGACAGGGTGAGCACAGATACGCAGTATTTT
few - TRBJ2-5 TRBV5-1 CASSLEASSQETQYF TGCGCCAGCAGCTTGGAGGCTAGCAGCCAAGAGACCCAGTACTTC
- - TRBJ1-2 TRBV9 CASSTAVGVNYGYTF TGTGCCAGCAGCACAGCTGTAGGCGTCAACTATGGCTACACCTTC
few - TRBJ1-4 TRBV7-9 CASSLRGSGRRNEKLFF TGTGCCAGCAGCTTAAGGGGGTCCGGGCGACGAAATGAAAAACTGTTTTTT
few - TRBJ2-3 TRBV29-1 CSGGQGEATDTQYF TGCAGCGGGGGGCAGGGGGAGGCCACAGATACGCAGTATTTT
- - TRBJ2-7 TRBV7-6 CASSATSTVRDEQYF TGTGCCAGCAGCGCGACTTCTACTGTGCGCGACGAGCAGTACTTC
- - TRBJ1-1 TRBV5-1 CASSSQSSGNTEAFF TGCGCCAGCAGCTCCCAGAGTTCAGGGAACACTGAAGCTTTCTTT
few TRBD1 TRBJ2-1 TRBV6-4 CASSDSTGGNEQFF TGTGCCAGCAGTGACTCGACAGGGGGCAATGAGCAGTTCTTC
- - TRBJ2-2 TRBV29-1 CSVDPGHTNTGELFF TGCAGCGTCGATCCGGGACACACGAACACCGGGGAGCTGTTTTTT
once - TRBJ1-6 TRBV6-1 CASGYSPLHF TGTGCCAGCGGCTATTCACCCCTCCACTTT
- - TRBJ2-7 TRBV7-2 CASSPGQGPYEQYF TGTGCCAGCAGCCCGGGCCAGGGGCCCTACGAGCAGTACTTC
- - TRBJ2-2 TRBV7-8 CAVSMSGELFF TGTGCGGTCTCGATGAGCGGGGAGCTGTTTTTT
few TRBD1 TRBJ1-5 TRBV28 CATGDRVRQPQHF TGTGCCACCGGAGACAGGGTCCGGCAGCCCCAGCATTTT
- TRBD1 TRBJ2-7 TRBV5-1 CASSSRGSEQYF TGCGCCAGCAGCTCCAGGGGGAGCGAGCAGTACTTC
- TRBD1 TRBJ1-5 TRBV10-3 CAISAQSGQNNQPQHF TGTGCCATCAGTGCCCAATCGGGACAGAATAATCAGCCCCAGCATTTT
- - TRBJ1-3 TRBV30 CAWSVGGSGNTIYF TGTGCCTGGAGTGTGGGGGGCTCTGGAAACACCATATATTTT
- - TRBJ1-3 TRBV5-4 CAIRYGGAKGNTIYF TGTGCCATCCGGTACGGGGGGGCTAAGGGAAACACCATATATTTT
- - TRBJ1-1 TRBV2 CASSEQENTEAFF TGTGCCAGCAGTGAACAGGAGAACACTGAAGCTTTCTTT
- TRBD1 TRBJ2-3 TRBV18 CASSPRDRRTDTQYF TGTGCCAGCTCACCACGGGACAGGAGGACAGATACGCAGTATTTT
- TRBD1 TRBJ1-1 TRBV7-2 CASRPQAGGMNTEAFF TGTGCCAGCAGACCACAGGCAGGGGGTATGAACACTGAAGCTTTCTTT
- - TRBJ2-2 TRBV5-4 CASSVQGSGELFF TGTGCCAGCAGCGTACAGGGATCCGGGGAGCTGTTTTTT
- TRBD1 TRBJ2-7 TRBV7-9 CASINGDSPSYEQYF TGTGCCAGCATCAACGGGGACAGCCCCTCCTACGAGCAGTACTTC
few TRBD2 TRBJ2-3 TRBV5-4 CASSLGREGQWDTQYF TGTGCCAGCAGCTTGGGGCGGGAGGGCCAATGGGATACGCAGTATTTT
- TRBD1 TRBJ1-2 TRBV6-1 CASRDLQGTYGYTF TGTGCCAGCAGGGACTTACAGGGGACCTATGGCTACACCTTC
- - TRBJ2-5 TRBV7-2 CASSLVLARGQETQYF TGTGCCAGCAGCTTAGTACTAGCACGTGGCCAAGAGACCCAGTACTTC
- - TRBJ1-5 TRBV27 CASSSVYRVDSNQPQHF TGTGCCAGCAGTTCCGTTTACAGGGTTGATAGCAATCAGCCCCAGCATTTT
- - TRBJ1-6 TRBV7-8 CASSLLNRVAFNHSPLHF TGTGCCAGCAGCTTACTGAACAGGGTGGCCTTCAATCATTCACCCCTCCACTTT
- - TRBJ2-1 TRBV6-5 CASSYNQENEQFF TGTGCCAGCAGTTACAATCAAGAGAATGAGCAGTTCTTC
once TRBD1 TRBJ2-7 TRBV19 CASSMQGAHEQYF TGTGCCAGTAGTATGCAGGGGGCCCACGAGCAGTACTTC
- - TRBJ2-7 TRBV4-3 CASSQSTDTQSYEQYF TGCGCCAGCAGCCAATCTACGGACACCCAGTCCTACGAGCAGTACTTC
- - TRBJ2-3 TRBV11-3 CASSLTANTQYF TGTGCCAGCAGCTTAACCGCGAATACGCAGTATTTT